The clone carrying this TCR beta chain appeared once. TCRdb's table, derived via immunoSEQ multiplex PCR, lists solely in-frame clones and lacks some. The sample contains approximately 140,000 clones, 84% of which appear only once. A COVID-19 case had been met by exposed participants during the 2 weeks before study entry. This record belongs to a study of blood T cell repertoires in COVID-19. On the study more broadly: Sample material is recorded as cDNA or gDNA derived from T cells, B-cell-depleted T cells, or PBMCs.

The sample consisted of PBMCs or T cells enriched from blood (not recorded which). The receptor was derived from a woman in her fifties or sixties who had been exposed to COVID-19.

CDR3 DNA: TGTGCTAGTGGTTTTAGCCGAGATTCACCCCTCCACTTT. Translated, it gives CASGFSRDSPLHF. V and J are TRBV12-5 and TRBJ1-6, with no clear D. CDR3 length equals 13 residues. CDR1 is LGHNT, CDR2 FRNRAP, per germline. The ends were cut back, 3 bases at V and 8 bases at J, with 8 bases in the middle.